This record looks at one T cell receptor beta chain sequence and its context. Its antigen remains unknown. With 60 Vbeta and 13 Jbeta primers, the PCR was carried out. Sequencing was performed with immunoSEQ multiplex PCR; in TCRdb, only in-frame clones are kept and a portion is missing. The sample holds approximately 150,000 clones, around 75% seen once. The data stem from a study of cytomegalovirus exposure and HLA in healthy donors. Overall study findings and caveats: A few V segments could not be told apart, such as TRBV6-2 and TRBV6-3, and were left out. As a later analysis showed, a missense DCLRE1C variant was linked to trimming of TCR beta V- and J-genes.

The germline gives CDR1 SGHVS, CDR2 FQNEAQ. V lost 4 bases and J lost 6, with 10 bases in between. This CDR3 spans 13 amino acids. This sequence was found in a woman younger than 35 in good health and CMV-seronegative. The chain employs TRBV7-8 and TRBJ2-1; TRBD2 might be the D (6 bases). Sample: PBMCs. CDR3 sequence (DNA): TGTGCCAGCAGCTACGGGACTCTCAATGAGCAGTTCTTC. Amino acid sequence: CASSYGTLNEQFF.